The 17 T cell receptor beta chains in this list originate from one sample, sequenced in a study of human T cells and chemical hapten exposure (dated by TCRdb to the early 2020s). The library was generated by RACE. Sequenced on a NextSeq 500. The public reads were run again by TCRdb, first through fastp at Q25 and then through MiXCR, and only productive beta chains were kept. Rows matching on CDR3 protein sequence are summarized as one entry with the most common DNA and genes. The sample includes about 380,000 distinct CDR3 sequences, with roughly 4.6% observed a single time. Roughly 2.6% of the sample rests with the top ten. What the time point label conveys for this sample: pre-sensitization, week 0. Interpreted using the paper, the treatment or condition label stands for: therapeutic diphenylcyclopropenone sensitization with weekly scalp DPC. The sample in question was whole blood, obtained in connection with sensitization to the hapten diphenylcyclopropenone (DPC). The receptors here all came from a woman aged 45-65 years with alopecia areata. Some clones in this sample may be carry-over from other donors' samples.

This clonotype was counted ten times or more. J is TRBJ1-3 and V is TRBV7-8, with 8 bases matching TRBD1. Germline loops: CDR1 SGHVS, CDR2 FQNEAQ. V was pared by 0 bases and J by 11 bases, with 12 bases of the junction left unmatched. This CDR3 contains 16 residues. The CDR3 DNA reads TGTGCCAGCAGCTTAGCGAGGGCCCCCGACAGGGGCGCCATATATTTT. Translating it yields CASSLARAPDRGAIYF.

The rearrangement links TRBV20-1 to TRBJ2-3, with 9 bases that match TRBD1. The V gene's germline CDR1 is DFQATT and CDR2 SNEGSKA (reference sequence). V lost 7 bases, J lost 4 bases, and 18 bases stayed unmatched. The CDR3 runs to 17 residues. CDR3: CSEYRSADRGEADTQYF. The CDR3 nucleotides read TGCAGTGAATATCGCAGCGCAGACAGGGGGGAGGCAGATACGCAGTATTTT.

The chain has TRBV27 and TRBJ2-7, with D unclear. V lost 3 bases to trimming and J lost 4 bases, with 10 bases between them. The CDR3 spans 13 residues. The germline V gene encodes CDR1 MNHEY and CDR2 SMNVEV (reference sequence). CDR3 nucleotide sequence: TGTGCCAGCAGTTTCTCCACCGGGTACGAGCAGTACTTC. This codes for CASSFSTGYEQYF.

This clonotype was recorded at least ten times. For the CDR3, the DNA is TGTGCCAGCAGCCTACTAGCGGAAGATTACAATGAGCAGTTCTTC. As protein: CASSLLAEDYNEQFF. The chain carries TRBV3-1 and TRBJ2-1; 8 nucleotides line up with TRBD2. The CDR3 is made up of 15 amino acids. The V gene end was trimmed by 4 bases and the J gene end by 4 bases; junction bases not matched to a gene: 6. Per the germline V gene, CDR1 is LGHDT and CDR2 is YNNKEL (reference sequence).

This clonotype was recorded many times. The DNA of the CDR3 is TGTGCCATCAGCGGGCTGGATGAAAAACTGTTTTTT. Translated, it gives CAISGLDEKLFF. The rearrangement uses TRBV10-3 and TRBJ1-4; the D is unclear. This CDR3 region has 12 residues. Germline-derived CDR1 and CDR2 are ENHRY and SYGVKD. V was cut by 6 bases and J by 6 bases, with 8 bases left in between.

This clonotype has at least ten counts. The chain's CDR3 is CASSLNAQGSNEKLFF. DNA of the CDR3: TGTGCCAGCTCACTTAATGCACAGGGAAGCAATGAAAAACTGTTTTTT. The V and J genes are TRBV18 and TRBJ1-4; weak D call: TRBD1 (6 bases). The germline gives CDR1 KGHSH, CDR2 LQKENI. This CDR3 contains 16 residues. V shed 4 bases and J shed 5 bases, with 17 bases lying between them.

The V call is TRBV3-1, the J call TRBJ2-3, with D maybe TRBD2 (5 bases). CDR3 length: 15 residues. Germline CDR1 is LGHDT and CDR2 is YNNKEL (reference sequence). V was clipped by 0 bases and J by 2 bases, with 9 bases between them. The CDR3 DNA follows: TGTGCCAGCAGCCAAGATTCCCGGGACACAGATACGCAGTATTTT. As protein: CASSQDSRDTDTQYF.

This clonotype was seen a few times. J is TRBJ2-7 and V is TRBV5-1; D remains ambiguous. The V end was cut by 4 bases, the J end by 1 base, with 9 bases between. The CDR3 extends over 13 amino acids. CDR1 and CDR2 (germline): SGHRS, YFSETQ. CDR3 DNA sequence: TGCGCCAGCAGCCAGCTAGGTTCCTACGAGCAGTACTTC. Its translation: CASSQLGSYEQYF.

This clonotype has at least ten counts. The J gene is TRBJ2-7, the V gene TRBV20-1; D gene unclear. Per the germline V gene, CDR1 is DFQATT and CDR2 is SNEGSKA (reference sequence). CDR3 length: 14 residues. V lost 0 bases and J lost 5, with 14 bases in between. The CDR3 coding sequence is TGCAGTGCTAGAGATAGACGGACCCTGGACGAGCAGTACTTC. Its translation: CSARDRRTLDEQYF.

This clonotype was picked up many times. The rearrangement links TRBV6-4 to TRBJ1-5; D uncertain. This CDR3 has 12 residues. The ends were cut back, 8 bases at V and 6 bases at J, with 11 bases in the middle. Germline CDR1 and CDR2: MRHNA and SNTAGT. CDR3 protein: CASLKRVQPQHF. The CDR3 DNA reads TGTGCCAGCCTCAAACGGGTTCAGCCCCAGCATTTT.

The chain combines TRBV28 with TRBJ2-2, with no clear D. Germline V gene data show CDR1 as MDHEN and CDR2 as SYDVKM. V lost 5 bases and J lost 3, with 7 bases in between. The CDR3 loop spans 13 amino acids. The CDR3 DNA is TGTGCCAGCAGTCCTCCGGACACCGGGGAGCTGTTTTTT. The encoded protein is CASSPPDTGELFF. The full variable domain, with the rest looked up from reference TRBV28 and TRBJ2-2, is DVKVTQSSRYLVKRTGEKVFLECVQDMDHENMFWYRQDPGLGLRLIYFSYDVKMKEKGDIPEGYSVSREKKERFSLILESASTNQTSMYLCASSPPDTGELFFGEGSRLTVL.

The sample holds many counts of this clonotype. This chain joins TRBV20-1 and TRBJ2-3; tentative D call: TRBD1 (6 bases). V gave up 6 bases and J gave up 5 bases, with 12 bases separating them. The CDR3 totals 12 residues. From germline, CDR1 is DFQATT and CDR2 SNEGSKA (reference sequence). The CDR3 DNA is TGCAGTGCCGTACAGGGCGGAGATACGCAGTATTTT. Translated, it gives CSAVQGGDTQYF.

This clonotype appeared many times. The chain recombines TRBV20-1 with TRBJ1-4; D is unclear. This CDR3 is 14 amino acids long. Germline CDR1 DFQATT, CDR2 SNEGSKA (reference sequence). The V and J ends lost 3 bases and 3 bases respectively, with 11 bases between them. CDR3 protein: CSARNAQANEKLFF. CDR3 nucleotide sequence: TGCAGTGCTAGGAATGCTCAGGCTAATGAAAAACTGTTTTTT.

Only a few counts were recorded for this clonotype. The chain recombines TRBV3-1 with TRBJ2-2; no reliable D call. Looked up from germline, CDR1 is LGHDT and CDR2 is YNNKEL (reference sequence). The V and J ends lost 7 bases and 4 bases respectively, with 7 bases between them. The CDR3 runs 12 residues. The CDR3 DNA reads as TGTGCCAGCACCGGTCCCACCGGGGAGCTGTTTTTT. Its protein product is CASTGPTGELFF.

The chain couples TRBV27 to TRBJ1-2; D gene uncertain. This CDR3 has 15 residues. The germline CDR1 and CDR2 sequences are MNHEY and SMNVEV (reference sequence). Trimming removed 5 bases at V and 4 bases at J, with 17 bases between. The CDR3 region has the DNA TGTGCCAGCAGTACGATTCGGGGAAGGACCTATGGCTACACCTTC. Amino acids: CASSTIRGRTYGYTF.

This clonotype was recorded many times. The V call is TRBV12-3 or TRBV12-4, the J call TRBJ1-1, with D possibly matching TRBD1 (6 bases). The CDR3 spans 12 residues. V lost 6 bases and J lost 11, with 16 bases in between. The CDR3 sequence: CASSLHRTAAFF. CDR3 coding DNA: TGTGCCAGCAGCCTTCATCGGACAGCCGCTTTCTTT.

The rearrangement joins TRBV27 to TRBJ1-5; a possible D gene is TRBD1 (5 bases). This CDR3 contains 17 residues. CDR1 and CDR2 from the germline V gene are MNHEY and SMNVEV (reference sequence). Trimming took 2 bases from V and 2 from J, leaving 16 bases between them. The CDR3 DNA reads TGTGCCAGCAGTTTAATTGGCAGGGTAGCTGGCAATCAGCCCCAGCATTTT. Protein: CASSLIGRVAGNQPQHF.